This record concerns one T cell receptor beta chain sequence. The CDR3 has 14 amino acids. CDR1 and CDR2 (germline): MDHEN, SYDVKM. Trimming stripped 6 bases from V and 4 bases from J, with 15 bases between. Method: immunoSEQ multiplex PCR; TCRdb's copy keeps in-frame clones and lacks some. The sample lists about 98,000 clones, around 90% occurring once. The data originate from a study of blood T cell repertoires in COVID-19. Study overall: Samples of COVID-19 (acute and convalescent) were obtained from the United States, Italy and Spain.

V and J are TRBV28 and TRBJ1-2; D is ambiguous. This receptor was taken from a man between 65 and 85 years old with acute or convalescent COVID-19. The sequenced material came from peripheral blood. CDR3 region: CASRRMALSYGYTF. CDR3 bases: TGTGCCAGCAGGCGGATGGCATTATCCTATGGCTACACCTTC.